The clone carrying this TCR beta chain was observed a few times. A read error may produce the germline difference seen at one junction end. These data come from a study of T and B cells in COVID-19 patients. TRB rearrangements were amplified by multiplex PCR with BIOMED2 TRB-A/B primers. Each CDR3 protein gets one entry after TCRdb re-called the multiplex PCR reads with MiXCR. The repertoire holds roughly 4,100 distinct CDR3 sequences, with about 25% as singletons. From blood, 250-500 ng of genomic DNA served as TRB template. This sequence was found in a human donor with active COVID-19. The material sequenced was blood.

CDR3: CASSQEPAGTYNEQFF. CDR3 sequence (DNA): TGTGCCAGCAGCCAAGAGCCAGCGGGGACTTACAATGAGCAGTTCTTC. The V and J genes are TRBV4-3 and TRBJ2-1; 7 nucleotides align to TRBD2. Germline CDR1 reads LGHNA; CDR2 reads YSLEER. This CDR3 contains 16 residues.